The next 21 T cell receptor beta chains were all read from a single sample in a study of cytomegalovirus exposure and HLA in healthy donors. The PCR employed 60 Vbeta primers together with 13 Jbeta primers. Assay: immunoSEQ multiplex PCR; the TCRdb copy retains only in-frame clones and omits some. The profile shows about 160,000 clones, about 76% of them singletons. The sample was PBMCs. The receptors were gathered from a human donor in good health.

This chain joins TRBV19 and TRBJ1-2; 8 bases line up with TRBD1. The V segment lost 2 bases and the J segment 6 bases; nucleotides outside the gene matches: 17. This CDR3 region has 18 residues. The germline V gene has CDR1 LNHDA and CDR2 SQIVND (reference sequence). As DNA, the CDR3 is TGTGCCAGTAGTATAACAGGGGGGACACGCAATCCCCAGGATGGCTACACCTTC. Translating gives CASSITGGTRNPQDGYTF.

This rearrangement joins TRBV7-9 to TRBJ2-7; 8 nucleotides line up with TRBD1. Germline V lookup: CDR1 SEHNR, CDR2 FQNEAQ (reference sequence). Germline trimming cut 8 bases from V and 5 bases from J; bases unmatched to any gene: 14. This CDR3 comprises 15 residues. CDR3 in amino acids: CASVSTWGQVNEQYF. The CDR3, as DNA: TGTGCCAGCGTGTCCACCTGGGGACAGGTAAACGAGCAGTACTTC.

The chain combines TRBV6-5 with TRBJ1-6; D is undetermined. V gave up 2 bases and J gave up 11 bases, with 10 bases separating them. The germline V gene encodes CDR1 MNHEY and CDR2 SVGAGI. CDR3 size: 13 residues. As DNA, the CDR3 is TGTGCCAGCAGTTACAACAATCTTCCACCCCTCCACTTT. The encoded protein is CASSYNNLPPLHF.

The chain combines TRBV5-4 with TRBJ2-5, with D possibly TRBD2 on 5 matching bases. V lost 0 bases and J lost 4, with 16 bases in between. The CDR3 is made up of 16 amino acids. Germline V CDR1 and CDR2: SGHNT, YYREEE (reference sequence). The CDR3 nucleotides are TGTGCCAGCAGCTTGGCCGCTTTCGGAGGTGGAGAGACCCAGTACTTC. Residues: CASSLAAFGGGETQYF.

V usage is TRBV9 and J usage is TRBJ1-2, with TRBD1 matching over 10 bases. The CDR3 covers 16 residues. The ends lost 4 bases at V and 4 bases at J; junction bases unmatched: 10. The germline gives CDR1 SGDLS, CDR2 YYNGEE. CDR3 in DNA: TGTGCCAGCAGCCCTCGGGACAGGGGACATTTCTATGGCTACACCTTC. The encoded protein is CASSPRDRGHFYGYTF. Using reference TRBV9 and TRBJ1-2 for the parts outside the CDR3, the full variable domain is DSGVTQTPKHLITATGQRVTLRCSPRSGDLSVYWYQQSLDQGLQFLIQYYNGEERAKGNILERFSAQQFPDLHSELNLSSLELGDSALYFCASSPRDRGHFYGYTFGSGTRLTVV.

This chain connects TRBV2 to TRBJ2-3; D remains unclear. The CDR3 length is 12 residues. Germline CDR1 reads SNHLY; CDR2 reads FYNNEI. V lost 8 bases, J lost 4 bases, and 10 bases lay in between. CDR3 sequence: CASSRNADTQYF. In nucleotides, the CDR3 is TGTGCCAGCTCGAGGAATGCAGATACGCAGTATTTT.

This clone was detected only a few times. The gene calls are TRBV9 and TRBJ1-4; no firm D call. V gave up 3 bases and J gave up 0 bases, with 9 bases separating them. CDR1 and CDR2 from the germline V gene are SGDLS and YYNGEE. The CDR3 contains 15 residues. The chain's CDR3 is CASSGTGTTNEKLFF. The CDR3 coding sequence is TGTGCCAGCAGCGGCACCGGGACAACTAATGAAAAACTGTTTTTT.

This rearrangement joins TRBV6-1 to TRBJ2-5; TRBD2 agrees at 9 bases. V dropped 3 bases and J dropped 5; count of bases not matched to a gene: 13. The CDR3 contains 17 residues. Germline CDR1 is MNHNS and CDR2 is SASEGT. The CDR3: CASSDEGSGGPPETQYF. The CDR3 coding sequence is TGTGCCAGCAGTGACGAAGGGAGCGGGGGGCCCCCGGAGACCCAGTACTTC.

This sequence joins TRBV9 and TRBJ2-5; D may be TRBD1 (6 bases). The J call may be mistaken, given a closer DNA end match to TRBJ2-7. The CDR3 extends over 14 amino acids. The germline V gene has CDR1 SGDLS and CDR2 YYNGEE. The CDR3 region has the DNA TGTGCCAGCAGCATCACGGCAGGGGCGGGCGAGCAGTACTTC. Translating it yields CASSITAGAGEQYF.

The V and J genes are TRBV6-1 and TRBJ1-3, with D perhaps matching TRBD1 (6 bases). V was trimmed by 4 bases and J by 0 bases, leaving 10 bases between them. The CDR3 length is 15 residues. CDR1 is MNHNS and CDR2 is SASEGT in the germline V gene. CDR3 nucleotides: TGTGCCAGCAGTGGGGGACATAACTCTGGAAACACCATATATTTT. Residues: CASSGGHNSGNTIYF.

The chain combines TRBV27 with TRBJ1-5, with D perhaps matching TRBD1 (6 bases). Trimming shortened V by 4 bases and J by 0 bases, and 10 bases separated the two germline ends. Germline V gene data show CDR1 as MNHEY and CDR2 as SMNVEV (reference sequence). This CDR3 spans 15 amino acids. DNA for the CDR3: TGTGCCAGCAGTTCACAGGGATATAGCAATCAGCCCCAGCATTTT. The encoded protein is CASSSQGYSNQPQHF.

This clone was detected a few times. The V gene is TRBV18, the J gene TRBJ2-2, with a tentative D call TRBD1 (5 bases). Trimming took off 3 bases at V and 2 bases at J, with 13 bases between the two ends. This CDR3 region has 16 residues. The germline gives CDR1 KGHSH, CDR2 LQKENI. Here the CDR3 reads CASSPIQASNTGELFF. In DNA, the CDR3 is TGTGCCAGCTCACCCATACAGGCGTCAAACACCGGGGAGCTGTTTTTT.

V usage is TRBV28 and J usage is TRBJ1-5, with D possibly TRBD1 on 6 matching bases. Germline CDR1 MDHEN, CDR2 SYDVKM. Trimming removed 3 bases from V and 4 bases from J, with 7 bases in between. The CDR3 runs 13 residues. In DNA, the CDR3 is TGTGCCAGCAGTTTTCAGGGGAATCAGCCCCAGCATTTT. Amino acid sequence: CASSFQGNQPQHF.

This chain uses TRBV7-2 with TRBJ2-4, with 9 bases fitting TRBD2. The CDR3 runs 16 residues. Germline CDR1 SGHTA, CDR2 FQGNSA. V lost 6 bases to trimming and J lost 0 bases; unmatched junction nucleotides: 6. The CDR3 protein is CASRRLAEGAKNIQYF. In DNA form, the CDR3 reads TGTGCCAGCAGGAGACTAGCGGAGGGAGCCAAAAACATTCAGTACTTC.

CDR3 nucleotide sequence: TGTGCCAGTAGTATCATACAGGGGCGTGTCTACGAGCAGTACTTC. It encodes CASSIIQGRVYEQYF. This chain uses TRBV19 with TRBJ2-7; TRBD1 matches at 7 bases. The CDR3 sequence is 15 residues long. The ends lost 3 bases at V and 3 bases at J; junction bases unmatched: 8. Germline CDR1 is LNHDA and CDR2 is SQIVND (reference sequence).

This clone has just a few counts. V is TRBV30 and J is TRBJ1-1, with 8 bases lining up with TRBD1. The V gene's germline CDR1 is GTSNPN and CDR2 SVGIG (reference sequence). CDR3 length: 14 residues. V shed 2 bases and J 8 bases; nucleotides not matched to a gene: 10. The CDR3 sequence: CAWSLEIRDREAFF. In nucleotides, the CDR3 is TGTGCCTGGAGTCTCGAAATCCGGGACAGGGAAGCTTTCTTT.

J is TRBJ2-1 and V is TRBV30; the D is unclear. Germline V lookup: CDR1 GTSNPN, CDR2 SVGIG (reference sequence). Trimming cost V 2 bases and J 3 bases, with 14 bases left between them. This CDR3 spans 15 amino acids. The CDR3 DNA is TGTGCCTGGAGTCGGCAGGCGTCCCGCTACAATGAGCAGTTCTTC. It encodes CAWSRQASRYNEQFF.

This chain connects TRBV7-3 to TRBJ1-1; 8 nucleotides line up with TRBD1. The CDR3 is 16 residues long. J was trimmed by 1 base and V by 4 bases; bases with no gene match: 8. The V gene's germline CDR1 is SGHTA and CDR2 FQGTGA. The CDR3 DNA follows: TGTGCCAGCAGCTGGGGGGCCGGGACAGGGAACACTGAAGCTTTCTTT. It translates to CASSWGAGTGNTEAFF.

The V and J genes are TRBV27 and TRBJ2-3; TRBD2 matches at 9 bases. With V trimmed by 5 bases and J by 4 bases, 4 bases remained unmatched. Germline CDR1 MNHEY, CDR2 SMNVEV (reference sequence). This CDR3 has 14 residues. This chain's CDR3 is CASSLQREADTQYF. The CDR3 bases are TGTGCCAGCAGTCTCCAGCGGGAGGCAGATACGCAGTATTTT.

The chain couples TRBV11-2 to TRBJ2-7; 8 nucleotides match TRBD2. The CDR3 has 14 residues. The junction had 5 bases not matched to a gene; V was cut back by 5 bases and J by 2 bases. Germline V CDR1 and CDR2: SGHAT, FQNNGV. The CDR3 reads CASSPGTSTYEQYF. The CDR3 DNA is TGTGCCAGCAGCCCCGGGACTAGTACCTACGAGCAGTACTTC.

This clone showed up just a few times. CDR3 in DNA: TGCGCCAGCAGCCAAGGGACGACAGGGAACAACGAGCAGTACTTC. Its translation is CASSQGTTGNNEQYF. V gene TRBV4-3 combines with J gene TRBJ2-7, with 7 positions matching TRBD1. Germline V CDR1 and CDR2: LGHNA, YSLEER. This CDR3 contains 15 residues. J gave up 5 bases and V 1 base, and 8 bases lay outside the gene matches.